This T cell receptor beta chain is from a study of T cell changes during pregnancy in multiple sclerosis. This clone was detected once. Assay: immunoSEQ multiplex PCR; the TCRdb copy retains only in-frame clones and omits some. The data contain tens of thousands of clones, around 90% of them seen just once; the ten biggest clones take up approximately 4.9%. The V gene's germline CDR1 is SEHNR and CDR2 FQNEAQ (reference sequence). V was shortened by 1 base and J by 0 bases, with 7 bases between the two germline ends. This CDR3 has 15 residues. This chain connects TRBV7-9 to TRBJ1-5; possibly TRBD1 for D (5 bases). The starting material was peripheral blood, obtained after pregnancy. This clonotype was sampled from a female donor in good health, enrolled as a control in a pregnancy study. In DNA, the CDR3 is TGTGCCAGCAGCTTAGGACAGTATAGCAATCAGCCCCAGCATTTT. Translated: CASSLGQYSNQPQHF.